The next 32 T cell receptor beta chains were all read from a single sample in a study of T-cell memory formation after mild COVID-19. TCRdb ran MiXCR on the 5' RACE reads and lists one entry per CDR3 protein. The repertoire includes around 150,000 distinct CDR3 sequences, 25% to 40% of them detected once, and 9.5% to 15% sits in the top ten. The material sequenced was PBMCs or a T cell subset sorted from them (not recorded which). The receptors here all came from an adult woman who had mild COVID-19 (a few samples of this study predate the infection). Cell type and time point are not known.

This clonotype was recorded only once. J is TRBJ1-5 and V is TRBV15; D ambiguous. This CDR3 is built from 18 residues. Germline CDR1 LNHNV, CDR2 YYDKDF (reference sequence). V was shortened by 1 base and J by 7 bases, with 23 bases between the two germline ends. The CDR3, as DNA: TGTGCCACCAGCAGAGCGTTCGCGGGTAGCAGTAGCGGGCAGCCCCAGCATTTT. Residues: CATSRAFAGSSSGQPQHF.

The V gene is TRBV11-2, the J gene TRBJ2-3; no clear D. The CDR3 loop spans 17 amino acids. The V end lost 0 bases, the J end lost 1 base, and 14 bases lay between the germline ends. Per the germline V gene, CDR1 is SGHAT and CDR2 is FQNNGV. CDR3 amino acids: CASSLDGSTWGTDTQYF. CDR3 nucleotides: TGTGCCAGCAGCTTAGACGGCTCCACTTGGGGCACAGATACGCAGTATTTT. The entire variable domain, with the rest obtained from reference TRBV11-2 and TRBJ2-3, is as follows: EAGVAQSPRYKIIEKRQSVAFWCNPISGHATLYWYQQILGQGPKLLIQFQNNGVVDDSQLPKDRFSAERLKGVDSTLKIQPAKLEDSAVYLCASSLDGSTWGTDTQYFGPGTRLTVL.

This chain uses TRBV12-3 or TRBV12-4 with TRBJ2-1, with 10 bases identical to TRBD2. With 6 bases clipped from V and 2 bases from J, the junction kept 4 bases outside the gene matches. The CDR3 extends over 15 amino acids. The CDR3, as DNA: TGTGCCAGCAGCCTTAGCGGGGGGACCTACAATGAGCAGTTCTTC. This translates into CASSLSGGTYNEQFF.

V usage is TRBV13 and J usage is TRBJ2-2; D is unresolved. Germline V lookup: CDR1 PRHDT, CDR2 FYEKMQ (reference sequence). Trimming removed 4 bases at V and 2 bases at J, with 8 bases between. The CDR3 contains 14 residues. The CDR3 DNA sequence: TGTGCCAGCAGCTCAGGCGGTAACACCGGGGAGCTGTTTTTT. Protein: CASSSGGNTGELFF.

This clonotype has a handful of counts. The CDR3 DNA reads as TGTGCCAGCAGCGCTTTAGCGGGGGGTGCAGATACGCAGTATTTT. This codes for CASSALAGGADTQYF. V usage is TRBV7-2 and J usage is TRBJ2-3; 10 bases agree with TRBD2. The V gene's germline CDR1 is SGHTA and CDR2 FQGNSA. J was trimmed by 4 bases and V by 5 bases; bases with no gene match: 6. The CDR3 totals 15 residues.

The chain joins TRBV18 to TRBJ2-6, with 8 positions matching TRBD1. The CDR3 is 18 residues long. In germline, CDR1 is KGHSH, CDR2 LQKENI. V gave up 8 bases and J gave up 1 base; unmatched junction bases: 13. The chain's CDR3 is CASTAFGQGASGANVLTF. CDR3 coding DNA: TGTGCCAGCACAGCGTTTGGACAGGGTGCGTCTGGGGCCAACGTCCTGACTTTC.

This chain joins TRBV4-3 and TRBJ2-1; 9 bases match TRBD1. CDR3 size: 15 residues. V lost 4 bases and J lost 8; bases outside the gene matches: 9. The germline V gene encodes CDR1 LGHNA and CDR2 YSLEER. The DNA of the CDR3 is TGCGCCAGCAGCCCAAGGGGACAGGGTTTCGATGAGCAGTTCTTC. Amino acids: CASSPRGQGFDEQFF.

This clonotype has just a few counts. The chain couples TRBV12-3 or TRBV12-4 to TRBJ2-4; D might be TRBD1 (6 bases). Trimming took 6 bases from V and 7 from J, leaving 13 bases between them. The CDR3 loop spans 13 amino acids. CDR3 nucleotide sequence: TGTGCCAGCAGGGACAGTCCCTATAACATTCAGTACTTC. Amino acids: CASRDSPYNIQYF.

This clonotype was seen only once. This chain links TRBV27 with TRBJ1-1; TRBD1 might be the D (5 bases). V was shortened by 1 base and J by 3 bases, with 15 bases between the two germline ends. This CDR3 has 16 amino acids. Germline CDR1 and CDR2: MNHEY and SMNVEV (reference sequence). CDR3 protein: CASSLYMAGSDTEAFF. CDR3 nucleotide sequence: TGTGCCAGCAGTTTATACATGGCAGGGTCGGACACTGAAGCTTTCTTT.

This clonotype was detected many times. V and J are TRBV25-1 and TRBJ2-7; D unresolved. Trimming took off 5 bases at V and 0 bases at J, with 2 bases between the two ends. The CDR3 contains 11 residues. CDR1 and CDR2 from the germline V gene are MGHDK and SYGVNS. CDR3 sequence: CASSHSYEQYF. The CDR3 DNA is TGTGCCAGCAGTCACTCCTACGAGCAGTACTTC.

The chain carries TRBV5-1 and TRBJ1-2, with no clear D. There are 13 residues in the CDR3. V dropped 6 bases and J dropped 4 bases, with 13 bases sitting between them. Germline V gene lookup returns CDR1 SGHRS and CDR2 YFSETQ. CDR3 DNA sequence: TGCGCCAGCACCAGATCCCGAGGCTATGGCTACACCTTC. This codes for CASTRSRGYGYTF.

This chain links TRBV15 with TRBJ2-5; perhaps TRBD1 as D (5 bases). The CDR3 runs to 14 residues. Trimming left V 0 bases short and J 4 bases short, with 9 bases between. The germline V gene has CDR1 LNHNV and CDR2 YYDKDF (reference sequence). CDR3 sequence (DNA): TGTGCCACCAGCAGAGATGGCAGGGCAGAGACCCAGTACTTC. The encoded protein is CATSRDGRAETQYF.

The rearrangement uses TRBV4-2 and TRBJ2-3, with 8 positions matching TRBD2. Per the germline V gene, CDR1 is LGHNA and CDR2 is YNFKEQ. This CDR3 region has 16 residues. The J segment lost 4 bases and the V segment lost 2 bases, leaving 8 bases of the junction unmatched. The CDR3 bases are TGTGCCAGCAGCCAAAGGACGGGGGGGCCTTCAGATACGCAGTATTTT. Translating it yields CASSQRTGGPSDTQYF.

V and J are TRBV4-2 and TRBJ2-2; possible D gene TRBD2, 5 bases. Per the germline V gene, CDR1 is LGHNA and CDR2 is YNFKEQ. There are 16 residues in the CDR3. The V end lost 1 base, the J end lost 4 bases, and 13 bases lay between the germline ends. The CDR3 bases are TGTGCCAGCAGCCAAGGTTTCGCTAGCAGCACCGGGGAGCTGTTTTTT. Translation: CASSQGFASSTGELFF.

This clonotype occurred a few times. The genes are TRBV4-2 and TRBJ1-1; 8 bases agree with TRBD1. Trimming at V came to 4 bases and at J to 2 bases, leaving 6 bases not matched to a gene. The CDR3 contains 15 residues. The germline V gene has CDR1 LGHNA and CDR2 YNFKEQ. CDR3 sequence (DNA): TGTGCCAGCAGCCCCCCAGACAGGGGAAACACTGAAGCTTTCTTT. Residues: CASSPPDRGNTEAFF.

This clonotype came up once. In nucleotides, the CDR3 is TGTGCCATAGACGGGAGCTCCTACGAGCAGTACTTC. Translation gives CAIDGSSYEQYF. The chain joins TRBV2 to TRBJ2-7, with TRBD2 as a possible D gene (6 bases). Trimming cost V 10 bases and J 0 bases, with 10 bases left between them. Germline CDR1 and CDR2: SNHLY and FYNNEI. The CDR3 has 12 residues. Full variable domain (missing parts from reference TRBV2 and TRBJ2-7): EPEVTQTPSHQVTQMGQEVILRCVPISNHLYFYWYRQILGQKVEFLVSFYNNEISEKSEIFDDQFSVERPDGSNFTLKIRSTKLEDSAMYFCAIDGSSYEQYFGPGTRLTVT.

This clonotype was counted only a few times. V and J are TRBV6-1 and TRBJ1-2, with TRBD1 as a possible D gene (5 bases). Looked up from germline, CDR1 is MNHNS and CDR2 is SASEGT. The CDR3 is 13 residues long. V lost 2 bases and J lost 5, with 9 bases in between. CDR3 sequence reads: CASSENWGYGYTF. The CDR3 bases are TGTGCCAGCAGTGAAAATTGGGGGTATGGCTACACCTTC.

The chain joins TRBV5-1 to TRBJ2-1; D is uncertain. CDR1 is SGHRS and CDR2 is YFSETQ in the germline V gene. Trimming stripped 0 bases from V and 6 bases from J, with 4 bases between. This CDR3 region has 12 residues. The CDR3: CASSLGFNEQFF. The CDR3 DNA follows: TGCGCCAGCAGCTTGGGTTTCAATGAGCAGTTCTTC.

The genes are TRBV2 and TRBJ1-1; D call uncertain. Deletions cut 4 bases from V and 1 base from J, with 13 bases between. The germline V gene has CDR1 SNHLY and CDR2 FYNNEI. CDR3 length: 15 residues. The CDR3: CASSASSTRNTEAFF. The CDR3, as DNA: TGTGCCAGCAGTGCAAGCAGTACCCGGAACACTGAAGCTTTCTTT.

This chain links TRBV18 with TRBJ2-7; the D gene could be TRBD1 or TRBD2 (5 bases each). With 3 bases removed from V and 4 bases from J, the gap between germline ends came to 22 bases. CDR3 length: 17 residues. Germline V gene data show CDR1 as KGHSH and CDR2 as LQKENI. The CDR3 reads CASSPTGHLGVKYEQYF. CDR3 DNA: TGTGCCAGCTCACCGACCGGACACCTGGGGGTTAAGTACGAGCAGTACTTC.

This clonotype was seen only a few times. V and J are TRBV5-1 and TRBJ2-2; TRBD2 matches 9 bases. The V segment lost 4 bases and the J segment 4 bases; nucleotides outside the gene matches: 5. CDR3 length: 15 amino acids. Germline V CDR1 and CDR2: SGHRS, YFSETQ. CDR3 coding DNA: TGCGCCAGCAGCCCGACTAGCGGAACCACCGGGGAGCTGTTTTTT. Translating it yields CASSPTSGTTGELFF.

This clonotype was seen more than once but under ten times. The CDR3 coding sequence is TGTGCCAGCAGCTCAAACGAGGGGGCGCCTGGCTACACCTTC. It is translated as CASSSNEGAPGYTF. The chain is built from TRBV7-6 and TRBJ1-2, with TRBD1 identical over 7 bases. Germline CDR1 is SGHVS and CDR2 is FNYEAQ. J was trimmed by 7 bases and V by 4 bases; bases with no gene match: 9. The CDR3 extends over 14 amino acids.

This clonotype was picked up many times. The rearrangement links TRBV15 to TRBJ2-4; a weak D match, TRBD2 (5 bases). V dropped 9 bases and J dropped 0 bases, with 12 bases sitting between them. This CDR3 region has 14 residues. The germline V gene has CDR1 LNHNV and CDR2 YYDKDF (reference sequence). In DNA, the CDR3 is TGTGCCACGGACTCTGGGATAGCCAAAAACATTCAGTACTTC. This encodes CATDSGIAKNIQYF. Filled out from reference TRBV15 and TRBJ2-4, the complete variable domain reads DAMVIQNPRYQVTQFGKPVTLSCSQTLNHNVMYWYQQKSSQAPKLLFHYYDKDFNNEADTPDNFQSRRPNTSFCFLDIRSPGLGDTAMYLCATDSGIAKNIQYFGAGTRLSVL.

This clonotype was detected once. V and J are TRBV21-1 and TRBJ2-7; TRBD1 is taken as the D call from the table, unchecked against the DNA. TRBV21-1 is labeled a pseudogene. The CDR3 spans 15 residues. The CDR3 bases are TGTGCCAGCAGCAAAGTAACGACAGGGAAGTACGAGCAGTACTTC. Encoded protein: CASSKVTTGKYEQYF.

In this sample, this clonotype turned up many times. The chain couples TRBV27 to TRBJ2-2, with 8 positions matching TRBD1. Germline CDR1 MNHEY, CDR2 SMNVEV (reference sequence). J lost 0 bases, V lost 8 bases, and 8 bases had no gene match. This CDR3 has 16 amino acids. This chain's CDR3 is CASSEPDRANTGELFF. For the CDR3, the DNA is TGTGCCAGCTCCGAACCGGACAGGGCGAACACCGGGGAGCTGTTTTTT.

The genes are TRBV9 and TRBJ2-7; possible D gene TRBD2, 6 bases. V lost 0 bases, J lost 0 bases, and 10 bases lay in between. The CDR3 spans 15 residues. CDR1 is SGDLS and CDR2 is YYNGEE in the germline V gene. This CDR3 reads CASSVGGTVSYEQYF. CDR3 in DNA: TGTGCCAGCAGCGTAGGAGGGACTGTCTCCTACGAGCAGTACTTC.

V is TRBV6-5 and J is TRBJ2-6, with D perhaps TRBD2 (6 bases). Trimming took 6 bases from V and 0 from J, leaving 15 bases between them. CDR1 and CDR2 (germline): MNHEY, SVGAGI. This CDR3 has 17 amino acids. CDR3 sequence reads: CASSPRGGNSGANVLTF. In DNA form, the CDR3 reads TGTGCCAGCAGCCCCCGGGGCGGGAACTCTGGGGCCAACGTCCTGACTTTC.

This clonotype showed up just a few times. The chain carries TRBV13 and TRBJ2-1; TRBD2 matches 8 bases. V was clipped by 2 bases and J by 4 bases; unmatched bases: 10. The length of the CDR3 is 17 residues. From germline, CDR1 is PRHDT and CDR2 FYEKMQ (reference sequence). CDR3 in amino acids: CASSLFRDGRAYNEQFF. CDR3 DNA sequence: TGTGCCAGCAGCTTATTTCGAGACGGGAGGGCATACAATGAGCAGTTCTTC. Using reference TRBV13 and TRBJ2-1 for the parts outside the CDR3, the full variable domain is AAGVIQSPRHLIKEKRETATLKCYPIPRHDTVYWYQQGPGQDPQFLISFYEKMQSDKGSIPDRFSAQQFSDYHSELNMSSLELGDSALYFCASSLFRDGRAYNEQFFGPGTRLTVL.

The chain has TRBV7-8 and TRBJ1-4; the D is unclear. Germline lookup yields CDR1 SGHVS and CDR2 FQNEAQ. The CDR3 contains 14 residues. V lost 5 bases, J lost 7 bases, and 14 bases lay in between. This chain's CDR3 is CASSPDGWGEKLFF. CDR3 nucleotides: TGTGCCAGCAGCCCCGACGGCTGGGGTGAAAAACTGTTTTTT. The whole variable domain, remainder taken from reference TRBV7-8 and TRBJ1-4, is GAGVSQSPRYKVAKRGQDVALRCDPISGHVSLFWYQQALGQGPEFLTYFQNEAQLDKSGLPSDRFFAERPEGSVSTLKIQRTQQEDSAVYLCASSPDGWGEKLFFGSGTQLSVL.

This sequence joins TRBV12-3 or TRBV12-4 and TRBJ2-1; a possible D gene is TRBD1 (5 bases). Trimming pared 6 bases from V and 0 bases from J, leaving 12 bases between. The CDR3 extends over 15 amino acids. CDR3 in amino acids: CASSQTESSYNEQFF. CDR3 bases: TGTGCCAGCAGCCAGACAGAGAGCTCCTACAATGAGCAGTTCTTC.

The CDR3 is CASSLARLAGPNEQFF. The CDR3 bases are TGCGCCAGCAGCTTGGCCCGACTAGCGGGCCCCAATGAGCAGTTCTTC. V usage is TRBV5-1 and J usage is TRBJ2-1, with 10 bases aligning to TRBD2. The V and J ends lost 0 bases and 6 bases, in that order; junction bases with no gene match: 6. Germline assignment: CDR1 SGHRS and CDR2 YFSETQ. This CDR3 comprises 16 residues. Full variable domain (remainder filled in from reference TRBV5-1 and TRBJ2-1): KAGVTQTPRYLIKTRGQQVTLSCSPISGHRSVSWYQQTPGQGLQFLFEYFSETQRNKGNFPGRFSGRQFSNSRSEMNVSTLELGDSALYLCASSLARLAGPNEQFFGPGTRLTVL.

This clonotype was seen at least ten times. This chain uses TRBV7-2 with TRBJ1-4, with 7 bases lining up with TRBD1. The CDR3 loop spans 15 amino acids. Germline V CDR1 and CDR2: SGHTA, FQGNSA. Trimming cost V 5 bases and J 1 base; bases outside gene matches: 4. This CDR3 reads CASSAGDRTNEKLFF. As DNA, the CDR3 is TGTGCCAGCAGCGCGGGGGACAGAACTAATGAAAAACTGTTTTTT.